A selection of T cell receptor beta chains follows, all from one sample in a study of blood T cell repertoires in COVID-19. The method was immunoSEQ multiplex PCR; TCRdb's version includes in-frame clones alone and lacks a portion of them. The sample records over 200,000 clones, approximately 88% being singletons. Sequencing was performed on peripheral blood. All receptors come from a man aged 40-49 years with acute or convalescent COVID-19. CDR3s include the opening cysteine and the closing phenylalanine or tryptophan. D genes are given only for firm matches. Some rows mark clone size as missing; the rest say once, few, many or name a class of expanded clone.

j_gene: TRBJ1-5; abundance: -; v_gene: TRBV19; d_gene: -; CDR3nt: TGTGCCAGCGGAAGCGTTCAGCCCCAGCATTTT; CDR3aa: CASGSVQPQHF
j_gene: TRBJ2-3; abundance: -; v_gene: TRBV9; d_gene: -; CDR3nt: TGTGCCAGCAGCGTAGATGTAGCGAGGGGCACAGATACGCAGTATTTT; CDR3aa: CASSVDVARGTDTQYF
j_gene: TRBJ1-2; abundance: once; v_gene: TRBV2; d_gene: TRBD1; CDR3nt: TGTGCCAGCAGGAAGGACAGGGATCAGGGCTACACCTTC; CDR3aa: CASRKDRDQGYTF
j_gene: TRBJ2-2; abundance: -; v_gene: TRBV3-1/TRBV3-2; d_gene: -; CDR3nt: TGTGCCAGCAGCCAACGAGAGTCCGCCGGGGAGCTGTTTTTT; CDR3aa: CASSQRESAGELFF
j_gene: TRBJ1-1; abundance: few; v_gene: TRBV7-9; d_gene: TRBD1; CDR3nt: TGTGCCAGCAGCTCGCAGGGGGCGCGAACTGAAGCTTTCTTT; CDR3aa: CASSSQGARTEAFF
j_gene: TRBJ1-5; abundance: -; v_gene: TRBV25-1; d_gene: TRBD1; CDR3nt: TGTGCCAGCAGGGGGACAGGGACGCATCAGCCCCAGCATTTT; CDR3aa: CASRGTGTHQPQHF
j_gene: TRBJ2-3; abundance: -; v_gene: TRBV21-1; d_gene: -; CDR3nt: TGTGCCAGCAGCGTTCGGACTAGCGGGAGCTATACAGATACGCAGTATTTT; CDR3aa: CASSVRTSGSYTDTQYF
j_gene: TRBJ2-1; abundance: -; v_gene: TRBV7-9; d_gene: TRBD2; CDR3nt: TGTGCCAGCACGGCAGCGGGGAATGAGCAGTTCTTC; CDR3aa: CASTAAGNEQFF
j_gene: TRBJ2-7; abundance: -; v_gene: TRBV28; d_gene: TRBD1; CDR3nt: TGTGCCAGCAGTACCGCAGGGGGCGGGTACGAGCAGTACTTC; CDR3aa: CASSTAGGGYEQYF
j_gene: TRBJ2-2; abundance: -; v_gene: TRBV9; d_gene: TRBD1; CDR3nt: TGTGCCAGCAGCGTAGGGGACAGGGTAGGCACCGGGGAGCTGTTTTTT; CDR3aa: CASSVGDRVGTGELFF
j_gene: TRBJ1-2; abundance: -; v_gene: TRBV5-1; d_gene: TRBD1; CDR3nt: TGCGCCAGCAGCTGGCGGGGGGACAGGGGGAATGGCTACACCTTC; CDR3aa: CASSWRGDRGNGYTF
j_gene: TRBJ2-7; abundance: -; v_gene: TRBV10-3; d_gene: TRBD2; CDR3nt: TGTGCCATCTCGGGCGGGAGCTCCTACGAGCAGTACTTC; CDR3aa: CAISGGSSYEQYF
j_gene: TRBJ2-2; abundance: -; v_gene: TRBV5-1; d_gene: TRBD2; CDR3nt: TGCGCCAGCACAAGCGGGAGTCGGGAGCTGTTTTTT; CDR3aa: CASTSGSRELFF
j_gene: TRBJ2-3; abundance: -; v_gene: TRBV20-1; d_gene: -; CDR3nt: TGCAGTGCTATCATAGATACGCAGTATTTT; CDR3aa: CSAIIDTQYF
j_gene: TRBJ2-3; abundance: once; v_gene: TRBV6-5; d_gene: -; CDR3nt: TGTGCCAGCAGCAGGGGAGGGCCGACAGATACGCAGTATTTT; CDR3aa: CASSRGGPTDTQYF
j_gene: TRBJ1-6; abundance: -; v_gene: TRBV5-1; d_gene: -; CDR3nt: TGCGCCAGCAGCTTCGATTCGGTTTCACCCCTCCACTTT; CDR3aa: CASSFDSVSPLHF
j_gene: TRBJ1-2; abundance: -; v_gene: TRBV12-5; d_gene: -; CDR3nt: TGTGCTAGTGGCAACGGAGAAAACAGGGCTACTGGCTACACCTTC; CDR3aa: CASGNGENRATGYTF
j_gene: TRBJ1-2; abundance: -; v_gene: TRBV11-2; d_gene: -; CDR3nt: TGTGCCAGCAGCTTATCCGGGGTTGGGGGCTACACCTTC; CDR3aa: CASSLSGVGGYTF
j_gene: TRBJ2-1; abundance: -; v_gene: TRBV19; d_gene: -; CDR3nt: TGTGCCAGTAGTAAATTTCCCCCCACAGGGACCTCCTCTGATGAGCAGTTCTTC; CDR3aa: CASSKFPPTGTSSDEQFF
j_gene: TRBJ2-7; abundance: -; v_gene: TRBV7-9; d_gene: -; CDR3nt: TGTGCCAGCAGCTCACTAGCTCCGAGCTACGAGCAGTACTTC; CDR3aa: CASSSLAPSYEQYF
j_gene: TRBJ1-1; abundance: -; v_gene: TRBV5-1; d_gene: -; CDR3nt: TGCGCCAGCAACCCCTCTGGGGCCGGGGGGACTGAAGCTTTCTTT; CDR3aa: CASNPSGAGGTEAFF
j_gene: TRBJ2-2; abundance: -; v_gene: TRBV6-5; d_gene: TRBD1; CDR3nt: TGTGCCAGCAATAAACAGGGGGCCGGGGAGCTGTTTTTT; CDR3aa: CASNKQGAGELFF
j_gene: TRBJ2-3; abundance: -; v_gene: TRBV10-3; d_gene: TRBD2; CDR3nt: TGTGCCATCAGTGCCGCGGGAGGGAACGCAGATACGCAGTATTTT; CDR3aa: CAISAAGGNADTQYF
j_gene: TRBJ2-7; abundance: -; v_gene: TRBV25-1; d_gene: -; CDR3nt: TGTGCCAGCAGTGACAATACTGGCGGGGAGGAGCAGTACTTC; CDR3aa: CASSDNTGGEEQYF
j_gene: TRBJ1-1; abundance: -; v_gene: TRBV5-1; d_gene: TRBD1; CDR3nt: TGCGCCAGCAGCACGGGACAGGGAAACACTGAAGCTTTCTTT; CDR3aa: CASSTGQGNTEAFF
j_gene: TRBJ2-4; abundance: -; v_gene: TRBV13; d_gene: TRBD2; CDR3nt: TGTGCCAGCAGCTTAGAGGCGGCGGGAGGGCCAGAAAACATTCAGTACTTC; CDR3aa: CASSLEAAGGPENIQYF
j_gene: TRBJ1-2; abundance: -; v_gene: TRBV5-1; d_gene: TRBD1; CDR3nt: TGCGCCAGCAGCGGGGACAGCTATGGCTACACCTTC; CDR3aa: CASSGDSYGYTF
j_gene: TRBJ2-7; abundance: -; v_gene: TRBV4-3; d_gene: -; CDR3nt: TGCGCCAGCAGCCGGGAGACCGGGAGAGGGCAGAACTTC; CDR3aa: CASSRETGRGQNF
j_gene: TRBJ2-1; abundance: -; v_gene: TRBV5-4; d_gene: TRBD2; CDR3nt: TGTGCCAGCCGTTTGGGACCGGGACTAGCGATTGTCGAGCAGTTCTTC; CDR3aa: CASRLGPGLAIVEQFF
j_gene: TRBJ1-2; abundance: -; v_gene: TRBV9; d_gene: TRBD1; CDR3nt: TGTGCCAGCAGCCCCCTAGGCGGGACAGGGCAAGGTGGCTACACCTTC; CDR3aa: CASSPLGGTGQGGYTF
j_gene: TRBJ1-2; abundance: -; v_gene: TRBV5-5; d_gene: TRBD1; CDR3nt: TGTGCCAGCAGTCGAGACAGGGGGGGTGGCTATGGCTACACCTTC; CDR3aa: CASSRDRGGGYGYTF
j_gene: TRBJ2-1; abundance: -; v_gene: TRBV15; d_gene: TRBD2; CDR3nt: TGTGCCACCAGCCGGACTAGCGGGACGTACAATGAGCAGTTCTTC; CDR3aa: CATSRTSGTYNEQFF
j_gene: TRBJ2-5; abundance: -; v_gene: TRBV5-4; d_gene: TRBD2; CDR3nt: TGTGCCAGCAGCATGGGGCGGGAGAGTCAAGAGACCCAGTACTTC; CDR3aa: CASSMGRESQETQYF
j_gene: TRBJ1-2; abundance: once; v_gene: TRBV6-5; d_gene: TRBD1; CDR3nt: TGTGCCAGCAGTTACCAAGGACAGGGGGTATATGGCTACACCTTC; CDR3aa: CASSYQGQGVYGYTF
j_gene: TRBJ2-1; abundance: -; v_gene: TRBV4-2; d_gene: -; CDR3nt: TGTGCCAGCAGCCAAGAAACGGGAAGTGCCTACAATGAGCAGTTCTTC; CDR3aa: CASSQETGSAYNEQFF
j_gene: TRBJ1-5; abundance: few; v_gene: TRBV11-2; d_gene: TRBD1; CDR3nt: TGTGCCAGCAGCTTAGATCCGGGGGACAGTCCCCCGATGGGGCAGCCCCAGCATTTT; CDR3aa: CASSLDPGDSPPMGQPQHF
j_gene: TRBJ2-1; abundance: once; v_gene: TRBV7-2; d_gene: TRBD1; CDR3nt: TGTGCCAGCAACCGACAGGGCAGGTACAATGAGCAGTTCTTC; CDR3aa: CASNRQGRYNEQFF
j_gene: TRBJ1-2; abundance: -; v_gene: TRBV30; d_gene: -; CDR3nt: TGTGCCTGGAAGTTGGGGGGTGGCTATGGCTACACCTTC; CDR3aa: CAWKLGGGYGYTF
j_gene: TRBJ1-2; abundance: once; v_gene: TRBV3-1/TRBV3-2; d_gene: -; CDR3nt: TGTGCCAGCAGCCAAGGGGGAGGGAACTATGGCTACACCTTC; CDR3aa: CASSQGGGNYGYTF
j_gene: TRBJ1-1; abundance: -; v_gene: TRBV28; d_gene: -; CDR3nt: TGTGCCAGCAGTTTTGCGGGGGCGGTAAGTGGAGATAACACTGAAGCTTTCTTT; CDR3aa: CASSFAGAVSGDNTEAFF
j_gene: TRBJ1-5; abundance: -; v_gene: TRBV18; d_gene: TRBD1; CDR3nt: TGTGCCAGCTCACCCCGAACCGTCGGACAGGGAGAGCAGCCCCAGCATTTT; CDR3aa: CASSPRTVGQGEQPQHF
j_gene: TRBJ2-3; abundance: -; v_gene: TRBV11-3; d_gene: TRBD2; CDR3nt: TGTGCCAGCAGCCCGGGGGGGGGTAGCACAGATACGCAGTATTTT; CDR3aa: CASSPGGGSTDTQYF
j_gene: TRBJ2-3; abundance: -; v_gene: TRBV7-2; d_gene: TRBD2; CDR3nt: TGTGCCAGCAGCTTACTAGCGGGGGCCGGGGATACGCAGTATTTT; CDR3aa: CASSLLAGAGDTQYF
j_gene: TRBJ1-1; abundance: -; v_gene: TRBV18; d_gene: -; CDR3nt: TGTGCCAGCTCAAGGCGGGACACTGAAGCTTTCTTT; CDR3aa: CASSRRDTEAFF
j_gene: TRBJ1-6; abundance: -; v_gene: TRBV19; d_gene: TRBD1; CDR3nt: TGTGCCAGTAGTATATTGGGGACAGTTAATTCACCCCTCCACTTT; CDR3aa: CASSILGTVNSPLHF
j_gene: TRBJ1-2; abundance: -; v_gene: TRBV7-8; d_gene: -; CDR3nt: TGTGCCAGCAGCTTCGGAGGGCAGAGCTATGGCTACACCTTC; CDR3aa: CASSFGGQSYGYTF
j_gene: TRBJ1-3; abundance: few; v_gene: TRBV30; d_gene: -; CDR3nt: TGTGCCTGGGGACTAGGAGGAAACACCATATATTTT; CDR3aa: CAWGLGGNTIYF
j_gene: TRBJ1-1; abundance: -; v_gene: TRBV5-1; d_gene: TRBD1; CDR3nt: TGCGCCAGCAGCGGCGGGGACAGGGCCACTGAAGCTTTCTTT; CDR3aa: CASSGGDRATEAFF
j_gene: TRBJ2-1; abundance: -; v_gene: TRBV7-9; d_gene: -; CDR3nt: TGTGCCAGCAGCTTATTTACTAGTAATGTGGGTGAGCAGTTCTTC; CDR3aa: CASSLFTSNVGEQFF
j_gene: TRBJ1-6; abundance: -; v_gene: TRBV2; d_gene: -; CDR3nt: TGTGCCAGCATACAGGGTTCATCCTATAATTCACCCCTCCACTTT; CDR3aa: CASIQGSSYNSPLHF
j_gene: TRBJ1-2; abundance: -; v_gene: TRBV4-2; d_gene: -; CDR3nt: TGTGCCAGCAGCCAAGCAAGCCCCTATGGCTACACCTTC; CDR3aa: CASSQASPYGYTF
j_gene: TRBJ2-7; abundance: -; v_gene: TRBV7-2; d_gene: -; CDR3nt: TGTGCCAGCAGCTTAGAAGCTAGTTGGTACTCCTACGAGCAGTACTTC; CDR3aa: CASSLEASWYSYEQYF